This TCR beta chain was observed in a study of T-cell reconstitution after alpha-beta-depleted transplantation in children. Preparation of the TCRbeta library involved a method that used unique molecular identifiers. TCRdb fed the PCR reads into MiXCR, producing one record per CDR3 protein. The data hold just over 70,000 distinct CDR3 sequences, with 6% to 8.5% observed a single time. This clonotype was picked up a small number of times. The specimen comprised PBMCs from the stem cell graft donor, sampled from the stem cell graft. The TCR originated in a human donor who donated a stem cell graft to a child with acute lymphoblastic leukemia.

The DNA for the CDR3 is TGTGCCAGCAGCTCAACTGCAGGGTTCGGGGAGACCCAGTACTTC. Translation: CASSSTAGFGETQYF. J is TRBJ2-5 and V is TRBV11-2; D may be TRBD1 (5 bases). V lost 4 bases to trimming and J lost 5 bases, with 17 bases between them. Germline V gene lookup returns CDR1 SGHAT and CDR2 FQNNGV. The CDR3 is made up of 15 amino acids.